These 21 T cell receptor beta chains came from one sample sequenced in a study of OX40 agonist ivuxolimab in advanced cancers. Sequencing was performed with immunoSEQ multiplex PCR; in TCRdb, only in-frame clones are kept and a portion is missing. The data hold about 110,000 clones, with about 91% observed a single time. The sequenced sample was CD4+ or CD8+ T cells sorted from blood, obtained in a trial of the OX40 agonist ivuxolimab. The origin of the receptors is an adult with an advanced solid tumor such as melanoma, head and neck, liver or kidney cancer.

This clone turned up a few times. This sequence joins TRBV9 and TRBJ1-5; D gene uncertain. This CDR3 region has 14 residues. Germline loops: CDR1 SGDLS, CDR2 YYNGEE. V was pared by 0 bases and J by 7 bases, with 11 bases between. In DNA form, the CDR3 reads TGTGCCAGCAGCGTAGGGTCAGCAAAACAGCCCCAGCATTTT. Translating it yields CASSVGSAKQPQHF. The whole variable domain, filled in from reference TRBV9 and TRBJ1-5, reads DSGVTQTPKHLITATGQRVTLRCSPRSGDLSVYWYQQSLDQGLQFLIQYYNGEERAKGNILERFSAQQFPDLHSELNLSSLELGDSALYFCASSVGSAKQPQHFGDGTRLSIL.

The V call is TRBV5-1, the J call TRBJ2-1, with D perhaps TRBD2 (7 bases). CDR1 SGHRS and CDR2 YFSETQ come from the germline V gene. V lost 7 bases and J lost 6, with 20 bases in between. The CDR3 extends over 15 amino acids. CDR3 sequence: CASGQGGEPFNEQFF. The CDR3 nucleotides are TGCGCCAGCGGCCAAGGGGGGGAACCATTCAATGAGCAGTTCTTC.

This clone was observed once. The chain carries TRBV29-1 and TRBJ2-1, with 8 bases fitting TRBD2. Per germline, CDR1 SQVTM and CDR2 ANQGSEA. This CDR3 spans 14 amino acids. The ends lost 8 bases at V and 6 bases at J; junction bases unmatched: 12. The CDR3 loop is CSISALAGPNEQFF. CDR3 in DNA: TGCAGCATCTCCGCCCTAGCGGGCCCCAATGAGCAGTTCTTC.

This chain connects TRBV10-3 to TRBJ1-1, with 10 bases lining up with TRBD1. CDR1 ENHRY and CDR2 SYGVKD come from the germline V gene. J gave up 4 bases and V 11 bases, and 7 bases lay outside the gene matches. CDR3 length: 13 residues. The CDR3 bases are TGTGCCGGCCGGGACAGGGGCGGCACTGAAGCTTTCTTT. Residues: CAGRDRGGTEAFF.

The chain employs TRBV18 and TRBJ2-7, with D possibly TRBD2 on 5 matching bases. The CDR3 has 15 residues. V was pared by 3 bases and J by 5 bases, with 17 bases between. The germline V gene encodes CDR1 KGHSH and CDR2 LQKENI. For the CDR3, the DNA is TGTGCCAGCTCACCCTACTCCCGCGGGTCCCACGAGCAGTACTTC. Protein sequence: CASSPYSRGSHEQYF.

The genes are TRBV6-1 and TRBJ1-1, with D perhaps matching TRBD1 (6 bases). This CDR3 comprises 14 residues. The V end was cut by 1 base, the J end by 3 bases, with 9 bases between. Germline V lookup: CDR1 MNHNS, CDR2 SASEGT. The CDR3 here is CASSEEGGYTEAFF. The CDR3 region has the DNA TGTGCCAGCAGTGAAGAGGGGGGGTACACTGAAGCTTTCTTT.

A single count supports this clone. The V call is TRBV2, the J call TRBJ2-5, with D unresolved. Germline CDR1 and CDR2: SNHLY and FYNNEI. CDR3 length: 12 residues. V lost 2 bases and J lost 5, with 6 bases in between. CDR3 DNA sequence: TGTGCCAGCAGTGAAATAGGGGAGACCCAGTACTTC. Translated: CASSEIGETQYF.

The V call is TRBV6-1, the J call TRBJ2-7, with 11 bases matching TRBD2. Germline CDR1 and CDR2: MNHNS and SASEGT. V shed 3 bases and J 8 bases; nucleotides not matched to a gene: 12. This CDR3 comprises 16 residues. CDR3 in amino acids: CASSELAGGSRWQQYF. CDR3 nucleotide sequence: TGTGCCAGCAGTGAGCTAGCGGGAGGTTCTCGGTGGCAGCAGTACTTC.

This clone has only one observation. The chain links TRBV27 to TRBJ2-4; the match to TRBD2 covers 7 bases. Germline V gene sequence: CDR1 MNHEY, CDR2 SMNVEV (reference sequence). The CDR3 totals 21 residues. Trimming took 8 bases from V and 0 from J; bases not matched to a gene: 25. The CDR3 here is CASSTSRPGTRLRLAKNIQYF. CDR3 DNA sequence: TGTGCCAGCTCGACTAGCCGTCCCGGGACCCGTTTACGGCTAGCCAAAAACATTCAGTACTTC.

The chain uses TRBV18 and TRBJ2-3, with D hard to call. Germline V gives CDR1 KGHSH, CDR2 LQKENI. V was cut by 0 bases and J by 0 bases, with 7 bases left in between. The CDR3 loop spans 15 amino acids. CDR3 nucleotides: TGTGCCAGCTCACCACCGTCGGCTAGCACAGATACGCAGTATTTT. It specifies CASSPPSASTDTQYF.

This sequence joins TRBV2 and TRBJ2-5; D might be TRBD2 (5 bases). CDR1 and CDR2 from the germline V gene are SNHLY and FYNNEI. CDR3 length: 14 amino acids. The V end lost 4 bases, the J end lost 5 bases, and 14 bases lay between the germline ends. CDR3 sequence (DNA): TGTGCCAGCAGTGTTTACTCTAGCCGGGAGACCCAGTACTTC. This gives the protein CASSVYSSRETQYF. The whole variable domain, filled in from reference TRBV2 and TRBJ2-5, reads EPEVTQTPSHQVTQMGQEVILRCVPISNHLYFYWYRQILGQKVEFLVSFYNNEISEKSEIFDDQFSVERPDGSNFTLKIRSTKLEDSAMYFCASSVYSSRETQYFGPGTRLLVL.

The V and J genes are TRBV7-3 and TRBJ2-7; TRBD2 matches 8 bases. The germline gives CDR1 SGHTA, CDR2 FQGTGA. The ends lost 0 bases at V and 1 base at J; junction bases unmatched: 2. The CDR3 loop spans 15 amino acids. CDR3 sequence: CASSLTSGISYEQYF. DNA of the CDR3: TGTGCCAGCAGCTTAACTAGCGGGATATCCTACGAGCAGTACTTC. The full variable domain, with the rest looked up from reference TRBV7-3 and TRBJ2-7, is GAGVSQTPSNKVTEKGKYVELRCDPISGHTALYWYRQSLGQGPEFLIYFQGTGAADDSGLPNDRFFAVRPEGSVSTLKIQRTERGDSAVYLCASSLTSGISYEQYFGPGTRLTVT.

The gene calls are TRBV7-4 and TRBJ2-7; 8 bases map to TRBD2. V was clipped by 3 bases and J by 4 bases; unmatched bases: 14. The V gene's germline CDR1 is SGHVT and CDR2 SQSDAQ. The CDR3 totals 17 residues. CDR3 in amino acids: CASSFGLAGESAYEQYF. The CDR3 DNA sequence: TGTGCCAGCAGCTTCGGTCTAGCGGGTGAGTCCGCTTACGAGCAGTACTTC.

This chain links TRBV11-2 with TRBJ2-3; TRBD1 aligns across 7 bases. Germline assignment: CDR1 SGHAT and CDR2 FQNNGV. J lost 1 base, V lost 5 bases, and 3 bases had no gene match. This CDR3 has 14 amino acids. This chain's CDR3 is CASSIGGGTDTQYF. For the CDR3, the DNA is TGTGCCAGCAGCATAGGGGGCGGCACAGATACGCAGTATTTT.

The rearrangement joins TRBV5-1 to TRBJ1-2; 7 bases agree with TRBD1. V shed 1 base, J shed 8 bases, and the junction held 5 bases outside the gene matches. The CDR3 length is 13 residues. The germline V gene has CDR1 SGHRS and CDR2 YFSETQ. The CDR3 DNA sequence: TGCGCCAGCAGCTTGTCCAGGGGGGACGGCTACACCTTC. Encoded protein: CASSLSRGDGYTF.

The chain recombines TRBV5-1 with TRBJ1-3, with 7 bases aligning to TRBD1. V lost 3 bases to trimming and J lost 2 bases; unmatched junction nucleotides: 5. The CDR3 runs to 15 residues. Per germline, CDR1 SGHRS and CDR2 YFSETQ. This CDR3 is CASSSTGTAGNTIYF. The CDR3 DNA sequence: TGCGCCAGCAGCTCGACCGGGACAGCTGGAAACACCATATATTTT. The full variable domain, completed using reference TRBV5-1 and TRBJ1-3, is KAGVTQTPRYLIKTRGQQVTLSCSPISGHRSVSWYQQTPGQGLQFLFEYFSETQRNKGNFPGRFSGRQFSNSRSEMNVSTLELGDSALYLCASSSTGTAGNTIYFGEGSWLTVV.

This clone was seen once. The rearrangement links TRBV6-5 to TRBJ2-1; 8 bases fit TRBD1. CDR3 length equals 13 residues. CDR1 and CDR2 (germline): MNHEY, SVGAGI. J gave up 10 bases and V 10 bases, and 12 bases lay outside the gene matches. This chain's CDR3 is CATQGGVAGEQFF. Here the CDR3 DNA reads TGTGCCACACAGGGGGGAGTGGCGGGAGAGCAGTTCTTC.

The chain combines TRBV10-3 with TRBJ2-3, with a weak D call TRBD2 (7 bases). The V gene lost 0 bases and the J gene lost 1 base, with 17 bases spanning the gap. Germline V CDR1 and CDR2: ENHRY, SYGVKD. The CDR3 is 18 amino acids. This chain's CDR3 is CAISESIAGALGTDTQYF. The CDR3 bases are TGTGCCATCAGTGAGTCGATTGCGGGGGCCCTCGGCACAGATACGCAGTATTTT.

This rearrangement joins TRBV7-9 to TRBJ2-2, with D possibly TRBD2 on 7 matching bases. In germline, CDR1 is SEHNR, CDR2 FQNEAQ (reference sequence). The CDR3 consists of 15 residues. V was pared by 5 bases and J by 4 bases, with 14 bases between. CDR3: CASSRGASSTGELFF. DNA of the CDR3: TGTGCCAGCAGCCGGGGGGCTAGCAGCACCGGGGAGCTGTTTTTT. The full variable domain, completed using reference TRBV7-9 and TRBJ2-2, is DTGVSQNPRHKITKRGQNVTFRCDPISEHNRLYWYRQTLGQGPEFLTYFQNEAQLEKSRLLSDRFSAERPKGSFSTLEIQRTEQGDSAMYLCASSRGASSTGELFFGEGSRLTVL.

The CDR3 here is CASSPDRGPVTDTQYF. The DNA of the CDR3 is TGTGCCAGCAGCCCAGACAGGGGGCCTGTCACAGATACGCAGTATTTT. The V and J genes are TRBV7-8 and TRBJ2-3; 10 bases agree with TRBD1. The CDR3 is 16 amino acids. CDR1 and CDR2 (germline): SGHVS, FQNEAQ. V shed 5 bases, J shed 2 bases, and the junction held 7 bases outside the gene matches.

The chain recombines TRBV27 with TRBJ2-7; TRBD2 is a possible D gene (5 bases). V was cut by 6 bases and J by 2 bases, with 11 bases left in between. Germline-derived CDR1 and CDR2 are MNHEY and SMNVEV (reference sequence). The CDR3 sequence is 13 residues long. Written as DNA, the CDR3 is TGTGCCAGCAGCTTACCGGGAACCTACGAGCAGTACTTC. It yields the protein CASSLPGTYEQYF.